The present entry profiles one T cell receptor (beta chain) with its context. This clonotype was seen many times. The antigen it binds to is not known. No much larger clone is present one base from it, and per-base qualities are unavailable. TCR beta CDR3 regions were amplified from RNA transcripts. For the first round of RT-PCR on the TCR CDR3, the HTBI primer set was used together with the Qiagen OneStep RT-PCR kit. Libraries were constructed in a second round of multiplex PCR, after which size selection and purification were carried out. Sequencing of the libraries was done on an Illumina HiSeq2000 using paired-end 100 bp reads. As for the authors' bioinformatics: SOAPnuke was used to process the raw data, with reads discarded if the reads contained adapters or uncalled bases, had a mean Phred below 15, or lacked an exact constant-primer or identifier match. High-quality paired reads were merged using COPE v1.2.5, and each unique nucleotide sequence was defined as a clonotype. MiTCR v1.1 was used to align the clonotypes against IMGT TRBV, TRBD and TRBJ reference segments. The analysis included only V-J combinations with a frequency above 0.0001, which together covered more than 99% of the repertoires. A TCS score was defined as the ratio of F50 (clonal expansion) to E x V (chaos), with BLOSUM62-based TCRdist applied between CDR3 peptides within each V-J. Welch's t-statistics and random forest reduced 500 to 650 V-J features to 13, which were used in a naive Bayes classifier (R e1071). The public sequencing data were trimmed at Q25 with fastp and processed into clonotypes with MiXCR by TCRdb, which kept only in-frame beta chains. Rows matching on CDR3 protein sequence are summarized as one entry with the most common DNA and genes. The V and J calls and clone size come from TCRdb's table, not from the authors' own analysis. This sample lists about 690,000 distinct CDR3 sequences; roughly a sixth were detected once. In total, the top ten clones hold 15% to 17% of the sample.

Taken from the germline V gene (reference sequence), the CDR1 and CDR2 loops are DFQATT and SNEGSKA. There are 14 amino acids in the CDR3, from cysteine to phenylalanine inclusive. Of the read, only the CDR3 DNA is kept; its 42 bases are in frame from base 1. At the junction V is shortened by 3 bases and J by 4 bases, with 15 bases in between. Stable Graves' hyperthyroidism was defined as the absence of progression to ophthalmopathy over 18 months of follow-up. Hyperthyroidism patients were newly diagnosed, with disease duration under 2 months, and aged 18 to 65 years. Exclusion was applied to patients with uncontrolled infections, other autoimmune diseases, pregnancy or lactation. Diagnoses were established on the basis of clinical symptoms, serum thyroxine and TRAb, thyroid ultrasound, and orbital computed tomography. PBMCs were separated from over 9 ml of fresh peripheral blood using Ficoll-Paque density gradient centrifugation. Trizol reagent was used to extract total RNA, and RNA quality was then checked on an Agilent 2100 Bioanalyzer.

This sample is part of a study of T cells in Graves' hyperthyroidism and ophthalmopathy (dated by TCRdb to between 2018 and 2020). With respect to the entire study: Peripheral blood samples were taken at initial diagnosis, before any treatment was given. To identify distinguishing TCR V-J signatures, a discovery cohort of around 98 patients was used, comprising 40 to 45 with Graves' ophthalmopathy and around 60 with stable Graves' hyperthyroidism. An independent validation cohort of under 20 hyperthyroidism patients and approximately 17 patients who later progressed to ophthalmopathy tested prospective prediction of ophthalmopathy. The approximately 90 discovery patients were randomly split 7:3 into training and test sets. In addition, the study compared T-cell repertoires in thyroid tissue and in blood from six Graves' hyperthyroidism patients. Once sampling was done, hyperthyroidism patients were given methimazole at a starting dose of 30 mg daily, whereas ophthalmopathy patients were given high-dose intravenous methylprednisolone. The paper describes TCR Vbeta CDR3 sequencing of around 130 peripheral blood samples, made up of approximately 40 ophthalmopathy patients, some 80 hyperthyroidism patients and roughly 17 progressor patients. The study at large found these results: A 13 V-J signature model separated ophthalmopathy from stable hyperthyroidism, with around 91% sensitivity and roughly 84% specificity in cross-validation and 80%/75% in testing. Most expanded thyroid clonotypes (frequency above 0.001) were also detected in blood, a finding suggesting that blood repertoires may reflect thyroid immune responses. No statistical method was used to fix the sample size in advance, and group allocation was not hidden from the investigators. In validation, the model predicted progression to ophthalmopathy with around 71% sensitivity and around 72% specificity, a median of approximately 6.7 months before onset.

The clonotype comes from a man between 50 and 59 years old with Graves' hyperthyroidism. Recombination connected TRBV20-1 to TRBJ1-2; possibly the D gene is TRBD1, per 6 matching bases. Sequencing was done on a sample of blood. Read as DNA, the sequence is TGCAGTGCTAGCTCACAGGGATCATCCTATGGCTACACCTTC. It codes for CSASSQGSSYGYTF.